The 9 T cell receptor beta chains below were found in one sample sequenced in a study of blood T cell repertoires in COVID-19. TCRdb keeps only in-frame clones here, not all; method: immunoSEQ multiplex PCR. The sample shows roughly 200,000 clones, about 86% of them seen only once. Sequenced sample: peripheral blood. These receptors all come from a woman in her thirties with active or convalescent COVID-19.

The CDR3 loop is CATSRTPRAPRGELFF. The DNA of the CDR3 is TGTGCCACCAGCAGAACCCCCAGGGCCCCTAGGGGTGAACTGTTTTTT. The V call is TRBV15, the J call TRBJ1-4; possibly TRBD1 for D (5 bases). Germline V gene sequence: CDR1 LNHNV, CDR2 YYDKDF (reference sequence). This CDR3 has 16 residues. The V and J ends lost 2 bases and 12 bases respectively, with 22 bases between them.

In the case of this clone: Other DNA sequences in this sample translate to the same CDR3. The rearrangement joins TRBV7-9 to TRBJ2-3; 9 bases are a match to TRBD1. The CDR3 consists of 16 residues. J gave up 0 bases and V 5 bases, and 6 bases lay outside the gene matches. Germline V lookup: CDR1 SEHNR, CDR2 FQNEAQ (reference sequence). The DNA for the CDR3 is TGTGCCAGCAGCCCCGGACAGGGGATTAGCACAGATACGCAGTATTTT. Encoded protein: CASSPGQGISTDTQYF.

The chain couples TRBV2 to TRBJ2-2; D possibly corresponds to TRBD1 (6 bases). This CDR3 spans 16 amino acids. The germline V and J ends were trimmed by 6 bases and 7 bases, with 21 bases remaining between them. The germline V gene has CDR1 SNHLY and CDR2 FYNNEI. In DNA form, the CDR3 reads TGTGCCAGCAGAGAAAGACAGGAGTCCTTGGTCGGGGAGCTGTTTTTT. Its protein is CASRERQESLVGELFF.

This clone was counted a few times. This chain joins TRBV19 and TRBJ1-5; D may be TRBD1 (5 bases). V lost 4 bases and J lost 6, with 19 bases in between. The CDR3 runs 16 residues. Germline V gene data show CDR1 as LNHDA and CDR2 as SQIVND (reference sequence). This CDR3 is CASSRLGTGDGQPQHF. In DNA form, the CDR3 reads TGTGCCAGTAGTAGATTAGGGACGGGGGATGGTCAGCCCCAGCATTTT.

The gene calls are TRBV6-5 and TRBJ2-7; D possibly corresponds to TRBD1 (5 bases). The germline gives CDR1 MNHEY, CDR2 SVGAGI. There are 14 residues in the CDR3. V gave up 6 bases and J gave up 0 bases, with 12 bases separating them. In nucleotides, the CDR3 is TGTGCCAGCAGCTTACAGGCGAGCTCCTACGAGCAGTACTTC. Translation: CASSLQASSYEQYF.

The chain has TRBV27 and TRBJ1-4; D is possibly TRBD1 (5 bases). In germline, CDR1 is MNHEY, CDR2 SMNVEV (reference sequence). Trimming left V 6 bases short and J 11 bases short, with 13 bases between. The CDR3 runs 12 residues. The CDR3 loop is CASSLWGGKLFF. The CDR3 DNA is TGTGCCAGCAGCCTTTGGGGGGGGAAACTGTTTTTT. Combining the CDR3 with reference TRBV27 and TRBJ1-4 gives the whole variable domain EAQVTQNPRYLITVTGKKLTVTCSQNMNHEYMSWYRQDPGLGLRQIYYSMNVEVTDKGDVPEGYKVSRKEKRNFPLILESPSPNQTSLYFCASSLWGGKLFFGSGTQLSVL.

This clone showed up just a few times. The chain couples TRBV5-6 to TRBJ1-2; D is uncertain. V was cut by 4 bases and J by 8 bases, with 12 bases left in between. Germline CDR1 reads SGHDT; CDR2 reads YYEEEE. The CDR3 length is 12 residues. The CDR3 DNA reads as TGTGCCAGCAGCCGGACTCAGACGGGCTACACCTTC. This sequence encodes CASSRTQTGYTF.

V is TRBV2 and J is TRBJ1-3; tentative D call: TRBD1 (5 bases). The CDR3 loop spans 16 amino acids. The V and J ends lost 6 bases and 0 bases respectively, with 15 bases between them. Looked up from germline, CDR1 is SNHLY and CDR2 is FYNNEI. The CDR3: CASRRGGLRSGNTIYF. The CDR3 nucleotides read TGTGCCAGCAGAAGGGGCGGCTTACGCTCTGGAAACACCATATATTTT. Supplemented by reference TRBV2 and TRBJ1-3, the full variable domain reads EPEVTQTPSHQVTQMGQEVILRCVPISNHLYFYWYRQILGQKVEFLVSFYNNEISEKSEIFDDQFSVERPDGSNFTLKIRSTKLEDSAMYFCASRRGGLRSGNTIYFGEGSWLTVV.

This CDR3 is CAWSLGGPYTQYF. The CDR3 nucleotides are TGTGCCTGGAGTTTAGGCGGCCCATATACGCAGTATTTT. The rearrangement joins TRBV30 to TRBJ2-3; D call uncertain. Per the germline V gene, CDR1 is GTSNPN and CDR2 is SVGIG (reference sequence). The CDR3 is 13 residues long. V shed 2 bases and J shed 7 bases, with 13 bases lying between them.